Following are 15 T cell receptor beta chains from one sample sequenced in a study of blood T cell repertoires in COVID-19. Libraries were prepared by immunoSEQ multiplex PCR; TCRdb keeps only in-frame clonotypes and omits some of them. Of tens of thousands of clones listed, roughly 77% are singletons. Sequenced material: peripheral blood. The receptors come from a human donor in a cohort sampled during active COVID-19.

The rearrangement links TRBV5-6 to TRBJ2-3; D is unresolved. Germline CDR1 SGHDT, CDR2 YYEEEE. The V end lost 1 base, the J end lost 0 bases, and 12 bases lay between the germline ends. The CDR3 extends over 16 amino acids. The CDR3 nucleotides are TGTGCCAGCAGCTTGAGGTTTGACTCTAGCACAGATACGCAGTATTTT. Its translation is CASSLRFDSSTDTQYF.

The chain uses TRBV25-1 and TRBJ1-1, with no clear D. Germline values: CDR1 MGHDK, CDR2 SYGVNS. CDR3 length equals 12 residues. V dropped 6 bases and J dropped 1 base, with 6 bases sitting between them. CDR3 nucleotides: TGTGCCAGCAGACCAGGGAACACTGAAGCTTTCTTT. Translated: CASRPGNTEAFF.

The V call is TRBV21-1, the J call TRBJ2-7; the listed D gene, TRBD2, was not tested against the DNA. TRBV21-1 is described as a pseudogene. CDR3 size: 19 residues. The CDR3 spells CASSKDPALLSRTLAEQYF. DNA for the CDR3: TGTGCCAGCAGCAAAGATCCCGCATTATTGAGCCGAACCCTAGCCGAGCAGTACTTC.

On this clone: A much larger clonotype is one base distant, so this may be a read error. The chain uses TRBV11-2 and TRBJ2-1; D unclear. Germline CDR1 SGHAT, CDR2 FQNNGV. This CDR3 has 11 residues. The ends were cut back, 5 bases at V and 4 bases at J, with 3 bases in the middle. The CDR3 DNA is TGTGCCAGCAGCCAGTACAATGAGCAGTTCTTC. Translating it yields CASSQYNEQFF. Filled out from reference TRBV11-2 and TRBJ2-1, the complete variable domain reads EAGVAQSPRYKIIEKRQSVAFWCNPISGHATLYWYQQILGQGPKLLIQFQNNGVVDDSQLPKDRFSAERLKGVDSTLKIQPAKLEDSAVYLCASSQYNEQFFGPGTRLTVL.

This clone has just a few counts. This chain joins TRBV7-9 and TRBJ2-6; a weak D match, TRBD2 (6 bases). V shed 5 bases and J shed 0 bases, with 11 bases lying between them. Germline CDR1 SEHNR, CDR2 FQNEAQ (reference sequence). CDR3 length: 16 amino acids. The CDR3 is CASSPRGLSGANVLTF. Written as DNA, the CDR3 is TGTGCCAGCAGCCCCCGGGGACTCTCTGGGGCCAACGTCCTGACTTTC. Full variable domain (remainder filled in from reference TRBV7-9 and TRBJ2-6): DTGVSQNPRHKITKRGQNVTFRCDPISEHNRLYWYRQTLGQGPEFLTYFQNEAQLEKSRLLSDRFSAERPKGSFSTLEIQRTEQGDSAMYLCASSPRGLSGANVLTFGAGSRLTVL.

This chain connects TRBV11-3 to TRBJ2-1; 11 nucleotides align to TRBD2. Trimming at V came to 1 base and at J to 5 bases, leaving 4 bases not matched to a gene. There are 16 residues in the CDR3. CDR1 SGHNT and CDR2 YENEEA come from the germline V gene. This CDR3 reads CASSLGTSGRNNEQFF. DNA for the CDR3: TGTGCCAGCAGCTTAGGAACTAGCGGGAGAAACAATGAGCAGTTCTTC.

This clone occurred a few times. DNA of the CDR3: TGCAGCGTCTCCACTATGACTGGGGCCAACGTCCTGACTTTC. Its translation is CSVSTMTGANVLTF. J is TRBJ2-6 and V is TRBV29-1; D is unclear. The CDR3 is 14 residues long. Trimming stripped 6 bases from V and 2 bases from J, with 11 bases between. Germline-derived CDR1 and CDR2 are SQVTM and ANQGSEA.

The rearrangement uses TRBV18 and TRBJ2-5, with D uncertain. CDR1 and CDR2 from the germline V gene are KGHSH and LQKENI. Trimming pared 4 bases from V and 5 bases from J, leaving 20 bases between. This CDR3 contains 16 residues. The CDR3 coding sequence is TGTGCCAGCTCACAAACGCCCCCCTCTGGAGTGGAGACCCAGTACTTC. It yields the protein CASSQTPPSGVETQYF. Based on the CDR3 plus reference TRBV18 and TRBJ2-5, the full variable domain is NAGVMQNPRHLVRRRGQEARLRCSPMKGHSHVYWYRQLPEEGLKFMVYLQKENIIDESGMPKERFSAEFPKEGPSILRIQQVVRGDSAAYFCASSQTPPSGVETQYFGPGTRLLVL.

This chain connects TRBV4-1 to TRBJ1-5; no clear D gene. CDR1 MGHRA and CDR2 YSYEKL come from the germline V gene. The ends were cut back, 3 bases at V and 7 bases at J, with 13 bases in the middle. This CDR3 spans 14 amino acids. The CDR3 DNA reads TGCGCCAGCAGCCACAACACGGCGGGACAGCCCCAGCATTTT. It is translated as CASSHNTAGQPQHF.

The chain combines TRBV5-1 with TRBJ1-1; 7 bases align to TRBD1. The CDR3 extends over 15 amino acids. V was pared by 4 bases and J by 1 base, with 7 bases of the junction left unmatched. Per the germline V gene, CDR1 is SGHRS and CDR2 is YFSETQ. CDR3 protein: CASSRDGTANTEAFF. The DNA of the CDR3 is TGCGCCAGCAGCCGGGATGGGACAGCGAACACTGAAGCTTTCTTT.

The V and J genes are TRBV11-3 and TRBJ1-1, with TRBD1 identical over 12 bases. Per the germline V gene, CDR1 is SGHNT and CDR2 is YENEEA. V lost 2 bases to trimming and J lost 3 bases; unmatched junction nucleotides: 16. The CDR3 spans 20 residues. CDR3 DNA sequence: TGTGCCAGCAGCTTACTGTTTACCTTGGGACAGGGGGCGCGGGACACTGAAGCTTTCTTT. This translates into CASSLLFTLGQGARDTEAFF. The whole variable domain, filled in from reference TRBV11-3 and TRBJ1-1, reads EAGVVQSPRYKIIEKKQPVAFWCNPISGHNTLYWYLQNLGQGPELLIRYENEEAVDDSQLPKDRFSAERLKGVDSTLKIQPAELGDSAVYLCASSLLFTLGQGARDTEAFFGQGTRLTVV.

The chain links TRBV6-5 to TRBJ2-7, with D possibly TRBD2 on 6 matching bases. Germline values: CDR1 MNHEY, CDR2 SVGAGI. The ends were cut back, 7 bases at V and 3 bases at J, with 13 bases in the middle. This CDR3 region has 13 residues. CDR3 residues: CASTGTGFYEQYF. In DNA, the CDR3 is TGTGCCAGCACCGGGACTGGTTTCTACGAGCAGTACTTC.

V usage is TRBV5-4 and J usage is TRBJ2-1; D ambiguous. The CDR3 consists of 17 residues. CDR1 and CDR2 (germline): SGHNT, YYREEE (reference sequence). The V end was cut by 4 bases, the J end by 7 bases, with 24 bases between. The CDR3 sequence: CASSQGGLAEYPNEQFF. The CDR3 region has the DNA TGTGCCAGCAGCCAAGGCGGTTTGGCCGAATACCCTAATGAGCAGTTCTTC.

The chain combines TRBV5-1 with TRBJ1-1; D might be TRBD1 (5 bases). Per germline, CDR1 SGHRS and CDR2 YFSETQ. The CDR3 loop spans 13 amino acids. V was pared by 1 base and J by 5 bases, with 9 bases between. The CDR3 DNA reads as TGCGCCAGCAGCTTGTTACAGGATACTGAAGCTTTCTTT. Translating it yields CASSLLQDTEAFF.

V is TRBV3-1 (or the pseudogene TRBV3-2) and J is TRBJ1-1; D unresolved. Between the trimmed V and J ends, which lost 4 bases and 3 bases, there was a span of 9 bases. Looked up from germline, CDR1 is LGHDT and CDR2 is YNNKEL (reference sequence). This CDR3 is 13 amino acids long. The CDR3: CASSPRRDTEAFF. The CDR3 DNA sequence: TGTGCCAGCAGCCCCCGGAGGGACACTGAAGCTTTCTTT.